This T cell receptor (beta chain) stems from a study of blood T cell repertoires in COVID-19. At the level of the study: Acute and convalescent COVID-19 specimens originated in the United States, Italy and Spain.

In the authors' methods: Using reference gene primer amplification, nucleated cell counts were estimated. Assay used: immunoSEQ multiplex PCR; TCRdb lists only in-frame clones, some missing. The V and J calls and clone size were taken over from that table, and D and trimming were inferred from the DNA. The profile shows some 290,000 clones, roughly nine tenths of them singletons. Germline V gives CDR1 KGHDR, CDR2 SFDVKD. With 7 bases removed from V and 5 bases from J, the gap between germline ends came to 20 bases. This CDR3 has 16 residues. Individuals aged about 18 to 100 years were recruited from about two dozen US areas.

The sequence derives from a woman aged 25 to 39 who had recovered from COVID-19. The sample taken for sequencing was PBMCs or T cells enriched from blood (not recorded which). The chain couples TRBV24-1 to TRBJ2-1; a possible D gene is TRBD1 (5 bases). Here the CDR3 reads CATRSSRQGSNNEQFF. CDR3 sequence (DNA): TGTGCCACCAGGTCGTCGCGTCAGGGATCAAACAATGAGCAGTTCTTC.